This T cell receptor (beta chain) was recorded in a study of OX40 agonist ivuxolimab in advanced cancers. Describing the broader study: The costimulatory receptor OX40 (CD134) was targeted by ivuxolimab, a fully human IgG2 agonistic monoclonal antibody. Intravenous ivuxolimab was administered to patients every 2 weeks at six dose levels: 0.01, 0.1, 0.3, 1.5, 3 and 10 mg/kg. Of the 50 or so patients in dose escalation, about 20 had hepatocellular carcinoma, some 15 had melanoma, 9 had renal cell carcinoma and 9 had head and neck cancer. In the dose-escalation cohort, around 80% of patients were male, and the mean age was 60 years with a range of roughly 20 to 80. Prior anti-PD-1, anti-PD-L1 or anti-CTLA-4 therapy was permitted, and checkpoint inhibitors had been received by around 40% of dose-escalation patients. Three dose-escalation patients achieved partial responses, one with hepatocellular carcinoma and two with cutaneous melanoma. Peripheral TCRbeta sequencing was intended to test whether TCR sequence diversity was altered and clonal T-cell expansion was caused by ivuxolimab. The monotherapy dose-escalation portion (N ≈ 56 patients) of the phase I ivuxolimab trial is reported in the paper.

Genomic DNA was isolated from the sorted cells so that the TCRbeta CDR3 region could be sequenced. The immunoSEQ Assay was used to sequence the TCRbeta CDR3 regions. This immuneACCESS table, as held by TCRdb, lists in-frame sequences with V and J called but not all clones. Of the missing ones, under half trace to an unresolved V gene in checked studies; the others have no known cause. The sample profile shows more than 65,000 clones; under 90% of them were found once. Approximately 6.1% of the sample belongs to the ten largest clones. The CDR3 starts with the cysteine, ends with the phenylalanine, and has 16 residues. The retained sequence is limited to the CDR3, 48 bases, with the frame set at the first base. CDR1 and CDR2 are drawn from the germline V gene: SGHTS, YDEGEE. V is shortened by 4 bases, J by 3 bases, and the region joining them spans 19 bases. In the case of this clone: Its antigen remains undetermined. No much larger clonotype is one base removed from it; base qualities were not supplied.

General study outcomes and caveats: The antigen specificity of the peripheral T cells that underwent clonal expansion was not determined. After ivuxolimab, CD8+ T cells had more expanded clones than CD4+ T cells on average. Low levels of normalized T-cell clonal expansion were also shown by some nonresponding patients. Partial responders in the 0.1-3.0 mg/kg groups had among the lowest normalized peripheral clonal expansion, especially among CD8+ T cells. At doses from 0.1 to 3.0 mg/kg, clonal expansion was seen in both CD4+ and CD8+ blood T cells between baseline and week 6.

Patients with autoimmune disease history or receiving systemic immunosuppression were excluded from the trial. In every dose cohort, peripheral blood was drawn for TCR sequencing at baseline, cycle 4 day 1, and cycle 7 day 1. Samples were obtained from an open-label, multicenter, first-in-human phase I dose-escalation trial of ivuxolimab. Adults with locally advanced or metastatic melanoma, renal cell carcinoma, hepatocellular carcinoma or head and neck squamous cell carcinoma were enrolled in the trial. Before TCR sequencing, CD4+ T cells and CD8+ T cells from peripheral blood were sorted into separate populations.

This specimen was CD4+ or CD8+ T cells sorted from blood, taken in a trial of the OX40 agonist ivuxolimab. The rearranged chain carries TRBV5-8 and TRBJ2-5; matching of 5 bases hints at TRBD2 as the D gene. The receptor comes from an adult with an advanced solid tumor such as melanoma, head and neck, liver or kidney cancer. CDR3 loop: CASSRGPGVSKETQYF. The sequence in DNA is TGTGCCAGCAGCCGCGGCCCCGGGGTCTCGAAAGAGACCCAGTACTTC.